The rows below give T cell receptor beta chains drawn from one sample of a study of siplizumab effects on memory and regulatory T cells. TCRdb's copy holds only in-frame clones and misses some; the assay was immunoSEQ multiplex PCR. The sample yields over 35,000 clones, more than 70% seen once. The sequenced material came from naive CD4+ T cells sorted from blood. These receptors were obtained from a human donor in good health. The CDR3 runs from the conserved cysteine through the conserved F or W. The D gene is left open where the match is weak. Not all rows give a size; the values are once, few, many and, for expanded clones, a class.

J: TRBJ2-7; length: 16; size: -; D: -; V: TRBV6-5; CDR3: CASSYSAARSSYEQYF; DNA: TGTGCCAGCAGTTACTCGGCGGCAAGGAGCTCCTACGAGCAGTACTTC
J: TRBJ2-7; length: 16; size: -; D: TRBD2; V: TRBV6-5; CDR3: CASSYSITAGSYEQYF; DNA: TGTGCCAGCAGTTACTCGATAACAGCGGGGTCCTACGAGCAGTACTTC
J: TRBJ1-5; length: 17; size: -; D: TRBD1; V: TRBV19; CDR3: CASSWWDRGEGNQPQHF; DNA: TGTGCCAGTAGTTGGTGGGACAGGGGAGAGGGCAATCAGCCCCAGCATTTT
J: TRBJ1-3; length: 16; size: -; D: -; V: TRBV18; CDR3: CASSPPGRISGNTIYF; DNA: TGTGCCAGCTCACCACCGGGGCGGATCTCTGGAAACACCATATATTTT
J: TRBJ1-2; length: 21; size: -; D: -; V: TRBV5-1; CDR3: CASSLGNRDITMRDYLGGYTF; DNA: TGCGCCAGCAGCTTGGGGAACCGGGACATCACTATGAGGGATTATTTGGGTGGCTACACCTTC
J: TRBJ1-5; length: 12; size: -; D: TRBD1; V: TRBV29-1; CDR3: CSAGTGNQPQHF; DNA: TGCAGCGCAGGGACAGGGAATCAGCCCCAGCATTTT
J: TRBJ2-5; length: 16; size: -; D: -; V: TRBV11-2; CDR3: CASSLVRPRLSETQYF; DNA: TGTGCCAGCAGCTTAGTCAGACCCCGACTATCGGAGACCCAGTACTTC
J: TRBJ2-7; length: 18; size: -; D: TRBD2; V: TRBV7-8; CDR3: CASSPPRRAGGLSYEQYF; DNA: TGTGCCAGCAGCCCTCCCCGGCGGGCGGGGGGCCTTTCCTACGAGCAGTACTTC
J: TRBJ1-6; length: 16; size: -; D: -; V: TRBV4-1; CDR3: CASSQEVAAPNSPLHF; DNA: TGCGCCAGCAGCCAAGAGGTCGCAGCTCCTAATTCACCCCTCCACTTT
J: TRBJ2-6; length: 16; size: -; D: -; V: TRBV19; CDR3: CASSIESAPGANVLTF; DNA: TGTGCCAGTAGTATAGAGTCCGCCCCTGGGGCCAACGTCCTGACTTTC
J: TRBJ1-1; length: 13; size: -; D: -; V: TRBV9; CDR3: CASNKQGNTEAFF; DNA: TGTGCCAGCAACAAACAGGGGAACACTGAAGCTTTCTTT
J: TRBJ1-2; length: 16; size: few; D: -; V: TRBV6-1; CDR3: CASSAPAGTGYYGYTF; DNA: TGTGCCAGCAGTGCCCCCGCAGGGACTGGCTACTATGGCTACACCTTC
J: TRBJ2-7; length: 16; size: -; D: -; V: TRBV4-2; CDR3: CASSQEPQGSTYEQYF; DNA: TGTGCCAGCAGCCAAGAACCCCAGGGCTCCACCTACGAGCAGTACTTC
J: TRBJ2-7; length: 12; size: once; D: -; V: TRBV11-2; CDR3: CASSLTPGEQYF; DNA: TGTGCCAGCAGCTTAACACCGGGCGAGCAGTACTTC
J: TRBJ2-7; length: 15; size: -; D: TRBD2; V: TRBV19; CDR3: CASSLASGESYEQYF; DNA: TGTGCCAGTAGTTTGGCTAGCGGTGAATCCTACGAGCAGTACTTC
J: TRBJ2-1; length: 13; size: -; D: -; V: TRBV2; CDR3: CASWLRRGGEQFF; DNA: TGTGCCAGCTGGCTTCGCAGGGGGGGCGAGCAGTTCTTC